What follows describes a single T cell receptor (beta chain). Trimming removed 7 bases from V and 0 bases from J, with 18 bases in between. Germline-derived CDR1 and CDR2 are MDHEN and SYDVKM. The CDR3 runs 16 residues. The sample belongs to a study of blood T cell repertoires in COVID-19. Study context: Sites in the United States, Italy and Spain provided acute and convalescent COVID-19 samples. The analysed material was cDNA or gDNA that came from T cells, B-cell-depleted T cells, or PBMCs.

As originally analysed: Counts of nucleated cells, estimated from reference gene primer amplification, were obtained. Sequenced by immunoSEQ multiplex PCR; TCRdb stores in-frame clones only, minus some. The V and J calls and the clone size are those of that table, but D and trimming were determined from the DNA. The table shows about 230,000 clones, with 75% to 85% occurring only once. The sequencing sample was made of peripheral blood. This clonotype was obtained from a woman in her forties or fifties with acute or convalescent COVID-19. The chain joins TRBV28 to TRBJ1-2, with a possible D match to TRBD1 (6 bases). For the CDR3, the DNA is TGTGCCAGCATTCAGGGATGGGGGGGCCCTAACTATGGCTACACCTTC. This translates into CASIQGWGGPNYGYTF.